Listed below are T cell receptor beta chains from one sample, sequenced in a study of cytomegalovirus exposure and HLA in healthy donors. Generated by immunoSEQ multiplex PCR, the TCRdb table keeps only in-frame clones and is missing some. Among some 180,000 clones listed, around 76% were seen once. The sequenced sample was PBMCs. The receptors shown here come from a man younger than 45 in good health and CMV-seronegative. Both conserved end residues are part of each CDR3. The D gene is left open where the match is weak. Rows may omit the clone size; those that give it use once, few, many or a size class.

j_gene	abundance	v_gene	d_gene	len	CDR3aa	CDR3nt
TRBJ1-3	once	TRBV11-2	NA	15	CASSLDQGNGNTIYF	TGTGCCAGCAGCTTAGACCAGGGCAACGGAAACACCATATATTTT
TRBJ2-1	few	TRBV5-4	NA	15	CASKSSKQGYNEQFF	TGTGCCAGCAAGAGCTCCAAACAGGGTTACAATGAGCAGTTCTTC
TRBJ2-1	few	TRBV30	NA	15	CAWSVPRGSYNEQFF	TGTGCCTGGAGTGTACCCAGGGGCTCCTACAATGAGCAGTTCTTC
TRBJ2-7	NA	TRBV2	TRBD1	15	CASRERGQGAYEQYF	TGTGCCAGCAGGGAACGGGGACAGGGGGCCTACGAGCAGTACTTC
TRBJ1-2	NA	TRBV29-1	NA	13	CSVELGPNYGYTF	TGCAGCGTTGAACTTGGGCCTAACTATGGCTACACCTTC
TRBJ2-7	NA	TRBV29-1	TRBD1	13	CSVERQGAGEQYF	TGCAGCGTTGAAAGGCAGGGGGCGGGGGAGCAGTACTTC
TRBJ2-1	NA	TRBV7-2	TRBD2	15	CASSSSGRFNNEQFF	TGTGCCAGCAGCTCTAGCGGGAGATTCAACAATGAGCAGTTCTTC
TRBJ2-1	NA	TRBV6-5	NA	13	CASRTGLPHEQFF	TGTGCCAGCAGGACGGGACTTCCCCATGAGCAGTTCTTC
TRBJ2-1	NA	TRBV30	TRBD1	14	CAWTSGTGANEQFF	TGTGCCTGGACTTCCGGGACAGGGGCCAATGAGCAGTTCTTC
TRBJ2-3	NA	TRBV2	TRBD2	15	CASPGDYSSTDTQYF	TGTGCCAGCCCCGGGGACTACTCAAGCACAGATACGCAGTATTTT
TRBJ2-2	NA	TRBV10-1	TRBD1	15	CASSGGQGLTGELFF	TGCGCCAGCAGTGGGGGACAGGGGTTGACCGGGGAGCTGTTTTTT
TRBJ2-1	NA	TRBV25-1	TRBD1	16	CASSEGDRVGHNEQFF	TGTGCCAGCAGTGAAGGAGACAGGGTTGGTCACAATGAGCAGTTCTTC
TRBJ1-2	NA	TRBV25-1	NA	10	CARNSYGYTF	TGTGCCAGAAACAGCTATGGCTACACCTTC
TRBJ2-7	NA	TRBV27	NA	14	CASSSGLRPYEQYF	TGTGCCAGCAGCTCGGGACTCCGACCCTACGAGCAGTACTTC
TRBJ2-3	NA	TRBV2	NA	14	CASSVGRGTDTQYF	TGTGCCAGCAGTGTTGGCAGGGGCACAGATACGCAGTATTTT
TRBJ2-3	NA	TRBV5-1	NA	14	CASSLAGATDTQYF	TGCGCCAGCAGCTTGGCCGGAGCCACAGATACGCAGTATTTT
TRBJ2-5	NA	TRBV18	TRBD2	14	CASSFGAGEETQYF	TGTGCCAGCTCATTTGGGGCGGGAGAAGAGACCCAGTACTTC
TRBJ2-2	NA	TRBV10-3	NA	13	CAITQVGAGELFF	TGCGCCATCACTCAGGTCGGCGCCGGGGAGCTGTTTTTT
TRBJ2-7	NA	TRBV14	TRBD1	17	CASSPTTGVIGSYEQYF	TGTGCCAGCAGCCCGACAACAGGGGTTATAGGTTCCTACGAGCAGTACTTC
TRBJ1-5	NA	TRBV6-1	NA	15	CASSGWTGEGQPQHF	TGTGCCAGCAGCGGCTGGACCGGGGAGGGTCAGCCCCAGCATTTT
TRBJ2-7	NA	TRBV11-2	TRBD2	15	CASSLVASGNYEQYF	TGTGCCAGCAGCTTAGTGGCTAGCGGGAACTACGAGCAGTACTTC
TRBJ2-7	NA	TRBV2	TRBD2	16	CASSGEQLAGVLEQYF	TGTGCCAGCAGTGGAGAGCAACTAGCGGGAGTTTTGGAGCAGTACTTC
TRBJ1-1	NA	TRBV28	TRBD1	11	CASRGTGRAFF	TGTGCCAGCAGGGGGACAGGGCGAGCTTTCTTT
TRBJ1-4	NA	TRBV6-5	NA	16	CASSYRQLATNEELFF	TGTGCCAGCAGTTACCGACAGCTTGCAACTAATGAAGAACTGTTTTTT
TRBJ1-1	NA	TRBV19	NA	11	CASQDISEAFF	TGTGCCAGCCAGGACATCTCTGAAGCTTTCTTT
TRBJ1-2	NA	TRBV30	NA	12	CAWSPTNYGYTF	TGTGCCTGGAGCCCTACTAACTATGGCTACACCTTC
TRBJ1-5	NA	TRBV19	NA	15	CASSTRDIGHKPQHF	TGTGCCAGTAGTACCCGGGACATCGGGCATAAGCCCCAGCATTTT
TRBJ1-3	NA	TRBV5-4	NA	13	CASSLRDRNTIYF	TGTGCCAGCAGCCTCCGGGACAGAAACACCATATATTTT
TRBJ1-6	NA	TRBV9	NA	18	CASSVGDRMITRSSPLHF	TGTGCCAGCAGCGTAGGTGACAGGATGATAACTCGAAGTTCACCCCTCCACTTT
TRBJ1-3	NA	TRBV2	NA	13	CASSGLPGNTIYF	TGTGCCAGCAGTGGACTTCCTGGAAACACCATATATTTT
TRBJ2-7	NA	TRBV29-1	TRBD2	16	CSVGGPPLAVGYEQYF	TGCAGCGTTGGTGGCCCCCCACTAGCGGTTGGATACGAGCAGTACTTC